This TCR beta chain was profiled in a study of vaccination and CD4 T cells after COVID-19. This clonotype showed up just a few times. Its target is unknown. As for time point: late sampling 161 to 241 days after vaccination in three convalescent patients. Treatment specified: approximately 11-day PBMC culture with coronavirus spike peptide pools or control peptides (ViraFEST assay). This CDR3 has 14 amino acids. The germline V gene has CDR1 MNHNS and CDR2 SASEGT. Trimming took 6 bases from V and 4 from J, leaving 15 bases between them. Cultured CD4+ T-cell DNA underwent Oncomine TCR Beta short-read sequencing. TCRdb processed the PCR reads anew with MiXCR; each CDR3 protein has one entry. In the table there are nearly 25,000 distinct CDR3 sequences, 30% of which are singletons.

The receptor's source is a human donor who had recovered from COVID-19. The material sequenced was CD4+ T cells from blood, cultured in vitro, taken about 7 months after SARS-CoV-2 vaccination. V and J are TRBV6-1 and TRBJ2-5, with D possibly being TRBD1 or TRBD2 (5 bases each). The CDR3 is CASSRQRGSETQYF. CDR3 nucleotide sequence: TGTGCCAGCAGCCGACAGAGGGGTTCAGAGACCCAGTACTTC.